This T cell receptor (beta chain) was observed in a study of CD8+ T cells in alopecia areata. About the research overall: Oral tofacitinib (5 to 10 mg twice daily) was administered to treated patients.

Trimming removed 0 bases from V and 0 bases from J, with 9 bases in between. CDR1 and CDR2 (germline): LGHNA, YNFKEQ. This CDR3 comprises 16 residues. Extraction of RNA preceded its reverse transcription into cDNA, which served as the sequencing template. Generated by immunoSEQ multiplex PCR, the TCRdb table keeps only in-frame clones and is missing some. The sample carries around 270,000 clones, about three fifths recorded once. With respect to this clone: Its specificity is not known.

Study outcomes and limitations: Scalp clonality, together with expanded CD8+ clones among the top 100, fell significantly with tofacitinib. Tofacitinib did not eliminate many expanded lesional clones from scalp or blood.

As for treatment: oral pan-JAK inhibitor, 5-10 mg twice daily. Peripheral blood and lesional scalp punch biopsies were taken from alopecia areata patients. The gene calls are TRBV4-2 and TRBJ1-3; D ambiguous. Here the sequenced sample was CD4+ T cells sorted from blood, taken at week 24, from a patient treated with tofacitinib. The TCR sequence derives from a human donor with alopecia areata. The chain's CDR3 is CASSQDRAYSGNTIYF. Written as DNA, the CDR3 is TGTGCCAGCAGCCAAGATCGAGCGTACTCTGGAAACACCATATATTTT.